This record covers a single T cell receptor (beta chain). Antigen specificity is unknown. The missing CDR3 end, 3 residues past where the read stops, is filled in from the germline J gene. The CDR3 sequence is 15 residues long. Germline CDR1 SGHTA, CDR2 FQGNSA. V was trimmed by 5 bases and J by 0 bases, leaving 11 bases between them. The data were taken from a study of T cells in women clearing cervical HPV infection. Study as a whole: Control women cleared a single incident HPV16 infection within 12 months.

Study observations and caveats: TRBV6-7 relative abundance averaged roughly 0.1% in cases and 0.15% to 0.2% in controls.

Method: immunoSEQ multiplex PCR; TCRdb's copy keeps in-frame clones and lacks some. This listing includes 49,000 or so clones. The receptor was derived from a woman aged 18 to 75 with a cervical HPV16 infection that either progressed to CIN3+ or cleared (not recorded which). Sequences were obtained from blood buffy coat. The rearrangement joins TRBV7-2 to TRBJ2-1, with D possibly TRBD1 on 5 matching bases. The CDR3 is CASSQTANSYNEQFF. The sequenced CDR3 bases are TGTGCCAGCAGCCAGACAGCAAACTCCTACAATGAG. The whole variable domain, remainder taken from reference TRBV7-2 and TRBJ2-1, is GAGVSQSPSNKVTEKGKDVELRCDPISGHTALYWYRQSLGQGLEFLIYFQGNSAPDKSGLPSDRFSAERTGGSVSTLTIQRTQQEDSAVYLCASSQTANSYNEQFFGPGTRLTVL.